This record covers a single T cell receptor beta chain. This specimen belongs to a study of T cell clones after liver transplantation. Overall study: HCV positivity affected three of eight recipients; the rest lacked autoimmune or viral indications.

V gave up 8 bases and J gave up 7 bases; unmatched junction bases: 7. Germline V CDR1 and CDR2: SNHLY, FYNNEI. This CDR3 region has 12 residues. Sequenced by immunoSEQ multiplex PCR; TCRdb stores in-frame clones only, minus some. This sample has fewer than 110,000 clones, with about 86% found just once. V and J are TRBV2 and TRBJ2-7; 8 bases are a match to TRBD1. This clonotype was sampled from a human patient who received a liver transplant. Part of the T cells may come from the graft donor. Here the sequenced sample was CD4+ T cells from blood, taken approximately 43 months after liver transplant. DNA of the CDR3: TGTGCCAGCGGGGGACAGGCGTATGAGCAGTACTTC. It translates to CASGGQAYEQYF.